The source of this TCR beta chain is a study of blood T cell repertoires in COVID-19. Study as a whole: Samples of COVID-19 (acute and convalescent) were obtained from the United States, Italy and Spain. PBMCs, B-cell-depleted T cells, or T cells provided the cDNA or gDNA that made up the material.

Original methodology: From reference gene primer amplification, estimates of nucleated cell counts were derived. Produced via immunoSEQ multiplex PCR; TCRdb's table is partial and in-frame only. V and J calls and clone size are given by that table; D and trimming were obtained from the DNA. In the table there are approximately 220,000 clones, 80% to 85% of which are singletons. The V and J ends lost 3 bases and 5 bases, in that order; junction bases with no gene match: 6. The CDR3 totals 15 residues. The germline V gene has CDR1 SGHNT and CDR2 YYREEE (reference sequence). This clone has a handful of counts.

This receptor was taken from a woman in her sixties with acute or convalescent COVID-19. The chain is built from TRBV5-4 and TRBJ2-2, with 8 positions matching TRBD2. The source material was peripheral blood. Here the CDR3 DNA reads TGTGCCAGCAGCTCCCCGGGGGGGCTTACCGGGGAGCTGTTTTTT. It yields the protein CASSSPGGLTGELFF.